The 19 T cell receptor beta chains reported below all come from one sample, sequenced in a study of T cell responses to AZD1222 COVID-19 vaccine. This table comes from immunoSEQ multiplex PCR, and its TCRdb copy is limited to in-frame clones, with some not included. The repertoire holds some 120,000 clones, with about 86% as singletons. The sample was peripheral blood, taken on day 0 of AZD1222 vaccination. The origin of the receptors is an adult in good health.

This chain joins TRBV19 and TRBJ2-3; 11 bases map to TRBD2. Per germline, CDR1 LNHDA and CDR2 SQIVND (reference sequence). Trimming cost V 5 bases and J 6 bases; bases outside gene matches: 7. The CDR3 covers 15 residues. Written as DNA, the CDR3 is TGTGCCAGTAGTGTTAGCGGGAGGGATCGGGATACGCAGTATTTT. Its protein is CASSVSGRDRDTQYF.

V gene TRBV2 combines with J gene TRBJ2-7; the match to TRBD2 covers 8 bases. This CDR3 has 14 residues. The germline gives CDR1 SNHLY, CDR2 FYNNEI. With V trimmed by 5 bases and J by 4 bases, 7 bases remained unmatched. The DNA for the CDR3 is TGTGCCAGCAGTACCCAGCGGGAGAGATACGAGCAGTACTTC. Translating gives CASSTQRERYEQYF.

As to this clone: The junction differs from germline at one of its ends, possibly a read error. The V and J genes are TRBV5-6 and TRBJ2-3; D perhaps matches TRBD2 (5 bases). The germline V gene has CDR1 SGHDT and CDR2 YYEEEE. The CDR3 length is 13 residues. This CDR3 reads CASTLRGTDTQYF. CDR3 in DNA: TGTGCCAGCACCTTGAGGGGCACAGATACGCAGTATTTT.

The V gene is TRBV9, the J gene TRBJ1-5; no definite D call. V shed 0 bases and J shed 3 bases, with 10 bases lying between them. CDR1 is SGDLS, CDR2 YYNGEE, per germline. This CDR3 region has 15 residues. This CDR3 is CASSVGNGYNQPQHF. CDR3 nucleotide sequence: TGTGCCAGCAGCGTAGGTAACGGGTACAATCAGCCCCAGCATTTT.

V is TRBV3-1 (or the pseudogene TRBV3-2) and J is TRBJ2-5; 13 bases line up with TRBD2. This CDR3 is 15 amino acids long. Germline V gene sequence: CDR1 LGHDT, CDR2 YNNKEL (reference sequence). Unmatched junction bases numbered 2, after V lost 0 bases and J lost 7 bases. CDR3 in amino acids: CASSQDRLAGGTQYF. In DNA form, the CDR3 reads TGTGCCAGCAGCCAAGACCGACTAGCGGGAGGGACCCAGTACTTC.

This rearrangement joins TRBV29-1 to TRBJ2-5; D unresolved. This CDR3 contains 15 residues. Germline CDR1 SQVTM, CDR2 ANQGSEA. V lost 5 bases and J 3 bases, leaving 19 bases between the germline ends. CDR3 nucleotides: TGCAGCGTTCCTACACCTTTCTCCGCTAAAGAGACCCAGTACTTC. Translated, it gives CSVPTPFSAKETQYF.

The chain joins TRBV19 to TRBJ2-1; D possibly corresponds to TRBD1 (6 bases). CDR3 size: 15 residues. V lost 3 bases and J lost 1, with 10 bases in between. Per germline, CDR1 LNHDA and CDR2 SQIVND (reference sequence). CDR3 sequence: CASSIEQGSYNEQFF. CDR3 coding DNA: TGTGCCAGTAGTATTGAACAGGGATCCTACAATGAGCAGTTCTTC.

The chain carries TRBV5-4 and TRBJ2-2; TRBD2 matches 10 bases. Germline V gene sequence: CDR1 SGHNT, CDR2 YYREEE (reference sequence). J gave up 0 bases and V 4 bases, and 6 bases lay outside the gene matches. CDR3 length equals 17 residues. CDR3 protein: CASSLLLAGANTGELFF. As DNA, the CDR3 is TGTGCCAGCAGCCTCCTCCTAGCGGGAGCGAACACCGGGGAGCTGTTTTTT.

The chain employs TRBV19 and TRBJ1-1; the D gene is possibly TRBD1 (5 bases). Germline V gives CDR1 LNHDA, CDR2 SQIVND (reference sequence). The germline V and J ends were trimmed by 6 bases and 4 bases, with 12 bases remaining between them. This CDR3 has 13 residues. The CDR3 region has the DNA TGTGCCAGTAGGGAACCCAGGGTCACTGAAGCTTTCTTT. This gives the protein CASREPRVTEAFF. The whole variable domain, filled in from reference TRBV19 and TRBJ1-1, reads DGGITQSPKYLFRKEGQNVTLSCEQNLNHDAMYWYRQDPGQGLRLIYYSQIVNDFQKGDIAEGYSVSREKKESFPLTVTSAQKNPTAFYLCASREPRVTEAFFGQGTRLTVV.

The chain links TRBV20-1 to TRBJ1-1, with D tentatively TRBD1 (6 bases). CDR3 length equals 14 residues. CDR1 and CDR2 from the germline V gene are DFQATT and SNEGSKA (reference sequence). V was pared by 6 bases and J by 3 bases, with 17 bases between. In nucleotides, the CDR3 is TGCAGTGCCAGTAAACAGGGTAGAGACACTGAAGCTTTCTTT. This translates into CSASKQGRDTEAFF.

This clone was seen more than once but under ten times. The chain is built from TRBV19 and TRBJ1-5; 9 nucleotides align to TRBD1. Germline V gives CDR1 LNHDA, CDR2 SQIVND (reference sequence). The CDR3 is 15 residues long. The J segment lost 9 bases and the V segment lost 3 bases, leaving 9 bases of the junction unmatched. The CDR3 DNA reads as TGTGCCAGTAGTATCCCTCGGACAGGGGACTCGCCCCAGCATTTT. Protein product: CASSIPRTGDSPQHF.

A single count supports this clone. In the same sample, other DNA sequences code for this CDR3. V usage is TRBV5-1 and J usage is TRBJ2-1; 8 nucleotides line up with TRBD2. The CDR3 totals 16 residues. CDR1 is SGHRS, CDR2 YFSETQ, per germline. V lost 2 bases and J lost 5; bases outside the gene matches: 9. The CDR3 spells CASSLGGLAGDNEQFF. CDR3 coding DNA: TGCGCCAGCAGCTTAGGCGGGCTAGCGGGTGACAATGAGCAGTTCTTC.

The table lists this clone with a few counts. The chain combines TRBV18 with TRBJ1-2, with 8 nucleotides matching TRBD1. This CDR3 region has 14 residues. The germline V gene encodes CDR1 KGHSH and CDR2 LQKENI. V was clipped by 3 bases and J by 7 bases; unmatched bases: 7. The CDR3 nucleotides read TGTGCCAGCTCACCCCAGGGGGCGTCAAGTGGCTACACCTTC. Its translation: CASSPQGASSGYTF.

This chain's CDR3 is CASSTRGGGLANTGELFF. DNA of the CDR3: TGTGCCAGCAGCACCAGGGGGGGAGGGCTCGCGAACACCGGGGAGCTGTTTTTT. The chain is built from TRBV5-4 and TRBJ2-2, with D perhaps being TRBD1 or TRBD2 (7 bases each). With 4 bases removed from V and 0 bases from J, the gap between germline ends came to 19 bases. CDR3 size: 18 residues. Germline lookup yields CDR1 SGHNT and CDR2 YYREEE (reference sequence).

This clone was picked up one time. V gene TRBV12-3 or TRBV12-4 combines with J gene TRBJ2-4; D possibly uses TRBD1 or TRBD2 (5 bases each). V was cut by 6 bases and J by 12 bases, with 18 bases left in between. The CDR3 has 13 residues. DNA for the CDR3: TGTGCCAGCAGAGCTGGGACCGAACGGGCTCAGTACTTC. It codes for CASRAGTERAQYF.

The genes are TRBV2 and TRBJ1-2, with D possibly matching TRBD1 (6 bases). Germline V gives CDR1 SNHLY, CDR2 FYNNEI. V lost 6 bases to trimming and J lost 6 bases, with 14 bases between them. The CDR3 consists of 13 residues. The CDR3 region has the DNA TGTGCCAGCAGGAACTCAGGGGTGGATGGCTACACCTTC. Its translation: CASRNSGVDGYTF.

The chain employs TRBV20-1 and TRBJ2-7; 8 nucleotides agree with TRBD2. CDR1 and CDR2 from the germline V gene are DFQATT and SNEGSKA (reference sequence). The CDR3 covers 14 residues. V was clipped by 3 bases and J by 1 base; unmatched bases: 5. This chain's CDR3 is CSASRAGVSYEQYF. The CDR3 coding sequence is TGCAGTGCTAGTAGAGCGGGAGTGTCCTACGAGCAGTACTTC.

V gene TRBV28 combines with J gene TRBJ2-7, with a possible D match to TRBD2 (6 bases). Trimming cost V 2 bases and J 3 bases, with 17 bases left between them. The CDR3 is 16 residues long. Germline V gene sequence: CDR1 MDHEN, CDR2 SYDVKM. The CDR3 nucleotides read TGTGCCAGCAGTTTACTAAGTAGCGGAGGGGTCTACGAGCAGTACTTC. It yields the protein CASSLLSSGGVYEQYF.

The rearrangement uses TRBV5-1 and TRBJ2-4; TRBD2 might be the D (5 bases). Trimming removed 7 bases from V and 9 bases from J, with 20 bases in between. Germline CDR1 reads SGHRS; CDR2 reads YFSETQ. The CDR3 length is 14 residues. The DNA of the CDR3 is TGCGCCAGCTTTAACCGTTTCTGGGCGGGCATTCAGTACTTC. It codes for CASFNRFWAGIQYF.